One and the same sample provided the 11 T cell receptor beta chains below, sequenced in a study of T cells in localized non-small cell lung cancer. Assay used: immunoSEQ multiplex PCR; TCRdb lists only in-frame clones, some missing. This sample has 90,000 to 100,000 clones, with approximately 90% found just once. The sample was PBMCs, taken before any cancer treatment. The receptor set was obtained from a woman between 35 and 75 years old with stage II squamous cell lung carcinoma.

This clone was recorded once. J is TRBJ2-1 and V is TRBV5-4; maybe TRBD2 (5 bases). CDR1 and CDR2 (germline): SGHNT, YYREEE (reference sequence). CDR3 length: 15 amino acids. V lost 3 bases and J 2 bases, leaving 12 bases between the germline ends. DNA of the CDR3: TGTGCCAGCAGCTCCGGGGAGACGGCCTACAATGAGCAGTTCTTC. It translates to CASSSGETAYNEQFF.

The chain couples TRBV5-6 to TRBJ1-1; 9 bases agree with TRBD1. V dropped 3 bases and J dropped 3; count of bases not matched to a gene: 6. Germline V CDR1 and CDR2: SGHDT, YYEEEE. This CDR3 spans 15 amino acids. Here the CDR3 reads CASSSPGQGYTEAFF. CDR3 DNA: TGTGCCAGCAGCTCGCCGGGACAGGGTTACACTGAAGCTTTCTTT. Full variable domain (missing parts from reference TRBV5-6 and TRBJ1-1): DAGVTQSPTHLIKTRGQQVTLRCSPKSGHDTVSWYQQALGQGPQFIFQYYEEEERQRGNFPDRFSGHQFPNYSSELNVNALLLGDSALYLCASSSPGQGYTEAFFGQGTRLTVV.

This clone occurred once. CDR3 region: CASSPVGWTASNTGELFF. The DNA for the CDR3 is TGCGCCAGCAGCCCAGTGGGGTGGACAGCCTCGAACACCGGGGAGCTGTTTTTT. This chain links TRBV5-1 with TRBJ2-2, with a weak D call TRBD1 (6 bases). From germline, CDR1 is SGHRS and CDR2 YFSETQ. The CDR3 contains 18 residues. V gave up 4 bases and J gave up 0 bases, with 19 bases separating them. Full variable domain (outside the CDR3, taken from reference TRBV5-1 and TRBJ2-2): KAGVTQTPRYLIKTRGQQVTLSCSPISGHRSVSWYQQTPGQGLQFLFEYFSETQRNKGNFPGRFSGRQFSNSRSEMNVSTLELGDSALYLCASSPVGWTASNTGELFFGEGSRLTVL.

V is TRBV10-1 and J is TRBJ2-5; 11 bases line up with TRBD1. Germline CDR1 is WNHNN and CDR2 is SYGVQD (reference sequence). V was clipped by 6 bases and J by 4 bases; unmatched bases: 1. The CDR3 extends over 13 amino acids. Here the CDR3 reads CASSGQGAETQYF. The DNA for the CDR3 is TGCGCCAGCAGCGGACAGGGGGCAGAGACCCAGTACTTC.

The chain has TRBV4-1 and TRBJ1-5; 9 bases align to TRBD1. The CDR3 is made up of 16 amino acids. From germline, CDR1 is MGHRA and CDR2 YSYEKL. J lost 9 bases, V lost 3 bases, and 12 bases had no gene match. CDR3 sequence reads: CASSQEPGTGSRPQHF. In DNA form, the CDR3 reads TGCGCCAGCAGCCAGGAACCCGGGACAGGGAGTAGGCCCCAGCATTTT.

In DNA, the CDR3 is TGTGCCAGCAAGGCGGGCGCTGAAGCTTTCTTT. Amino acids: CASKAGAEAFF. This sequence joins TRBV27 and TRBJ1-1; D is undetermined. Deletions cut 7 bases from V and 6 bases from J, with 9 bases between. Germline values: CDR1 MNHEY, CDR2 SMNVEV (reference sequence). This CDR3 is 11 amino acids long.

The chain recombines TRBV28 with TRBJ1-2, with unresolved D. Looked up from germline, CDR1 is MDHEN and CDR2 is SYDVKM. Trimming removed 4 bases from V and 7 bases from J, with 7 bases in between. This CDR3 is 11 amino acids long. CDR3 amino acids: CASSWFGGYTF. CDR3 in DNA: TGTGCCAGCAGTTGGTTTGGTGGCTACACCTTC.

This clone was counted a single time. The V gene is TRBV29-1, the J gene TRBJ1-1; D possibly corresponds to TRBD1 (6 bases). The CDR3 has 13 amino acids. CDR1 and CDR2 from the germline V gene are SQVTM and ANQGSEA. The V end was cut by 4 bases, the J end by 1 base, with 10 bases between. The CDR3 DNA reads TGCAGCGTTGGAATAGGGGGGAACACTGAAGCTTTCTTT. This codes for CSVGIGGNTEAFF.

The CDR3 DNA is TGCGCCAGCAGCTTCTCGAACACTGAAGCTTTCTTT. As protein: CASSFSNTEAFF. The chain recombines TRBV5-1 with TRBJ1-1; D is unclear. CDR1 is SGHRS and CDR2 is YFSETQ in the germline V gene. V was cut by 2 bases and J by 1 base, with 3 bases left in between. The CDR3 contains 12 residues. Looking up the rest from reference TRBV5-1 and TRBJ1-1 gives the full variable domain: KAGVTQTPRYLIKTRGQQVTLSCSPISGHRSVSWYQQTPGQGLQFLFEYFSETQRNKGNFPGRFSGRQFSNSRSEMNVSTLELGDSALYLCASSFSNTEAFFGQGTRLTVV.

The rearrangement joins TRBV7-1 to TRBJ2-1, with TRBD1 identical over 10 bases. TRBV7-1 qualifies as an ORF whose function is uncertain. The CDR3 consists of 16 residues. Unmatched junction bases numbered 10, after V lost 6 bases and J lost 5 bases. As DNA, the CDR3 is TGTGCCAGCAGTTCTCCTCGACAGGGGGCAAACAATGAGCAGTTCTTC. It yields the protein CASSSPRQGANNEQFF.

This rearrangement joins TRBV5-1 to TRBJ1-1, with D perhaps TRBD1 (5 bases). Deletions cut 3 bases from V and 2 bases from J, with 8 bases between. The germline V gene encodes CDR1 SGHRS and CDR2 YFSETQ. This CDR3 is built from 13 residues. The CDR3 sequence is CASSSDINTEAFF. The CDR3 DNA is TGCGCCAGCAGCTCGGACATTAACACTGAAGCTTTCTTT.